This TCR beta chain emerged from a study of blood T cell repertoires in COVID-19 (dated by TCRdb to about 2020). The study in broad terms: Samples covering the acute and convalescent phases of COVID-19 were provided by collaborators in the United States, Italy and Spain. The samples were drawn from the first 160 participants of the ongoing ImmuneRACE study and from 1,254 subjects provided by 6 global collaborators. The dataset comprised deeply sampled blood TCRbeta repertoires from subjects exposed to, actively infected with, or recovered from COVID-19. A freely available public database, intended as a resource for researchers studying the immune response to SARS-CoV-2, is where the repertoires were released. The sample metadata nearly always contained a de-identified subject ID, COVID-19 status, age in years and sex. The material from the prospective study consisted of cDNA or gDNA derived from T cells, B-cell-depleted T cells, or PBMCs. HLA class I and class II types, where available, came from metadata supplied by the sample provider rather than from assay-based typing.

Worth noting for this clone: The antigen this receptor binds is unknown. Base qualities are missing; no much larger clone stands one base away.

Participants in the prospective study were enrolled through a virtual design, were aged roughly 18 to 100 years, and lived in roughly 26 United States geographic areas. To assign participants to cohorts, the prospective study relied on clinical history that participants themselves reported in a screening survey and a study questionnaire. In the prospective study, whole blood, serum and a nasopharyngeal or oropharyngeal swab were collected from each participant by mobile phlebotomists. Participants in the prospective study had the option to provide additional blood draws and questionnaires over an approximately two-month period. Before DNA extraction, prospective study blood samples were shipped either frozen or at room temperature. TCRbeta CDR3 regions were amplified from genomic DNA using the immunoSEQ Assay, a bias-controlled multiplex PCR. On the study's bioinformatics: The number of nucleated cells in each sample was estimated from the amplification of reference gene primers within the assay. To quantify the absolute abundance of each unique TCRbeta CDR3 rearrangement, sequence reads were collapsed and filtered. For each sample, productive Simpson clonality was calculated as the square root of Simpson's diversity index across productive rearrangements. TCRdb obtained this table from immuneACCESS and retained in-frame rearrangements with V and J assigned. These tables miss some clones; where compared with another copy, unresolved V genes account for less than half of the shortfall, and the remainder is unexplained. V and J calls plus clone size are reproduced from that table; the DNA served to infer D and trimming. This sample gives around 250,000 clones in total; around 93% of them show up just once. Jointly, the top ten make up 1% to 1.5% of the sample.

The CDR3 numbers 19 residues from cysteine through phenylalanine. The read is trimmed to its CDR3 DNA, 57 bases read in frame from base 1. Broad study findings and their caveats: The quantity of clinical and demographic metadata differed by source and by participant and was supplied without curation.

Specimen: PBMCs or T cells enriched from blood (not recorded which). The chain uses TRBV21-1 and TRBJ2-7; the table's TRBD2 call for D was not verified on the DNA. TRBV21-1 is a recognized pseudogene. The clonotype originates from a human donor in a cohort exposed to, infected with or recovered from COVID-19 (not recorded which). The donor label of this sample is uncertain. DNA sequence: TGTGCCAGCAGCAAACCGGATAGCGGGGGGGCCATGGGCTCCTACGAGCAGTACTTC. This gives the protein CASSKPDSGGAMGSYEQYF.